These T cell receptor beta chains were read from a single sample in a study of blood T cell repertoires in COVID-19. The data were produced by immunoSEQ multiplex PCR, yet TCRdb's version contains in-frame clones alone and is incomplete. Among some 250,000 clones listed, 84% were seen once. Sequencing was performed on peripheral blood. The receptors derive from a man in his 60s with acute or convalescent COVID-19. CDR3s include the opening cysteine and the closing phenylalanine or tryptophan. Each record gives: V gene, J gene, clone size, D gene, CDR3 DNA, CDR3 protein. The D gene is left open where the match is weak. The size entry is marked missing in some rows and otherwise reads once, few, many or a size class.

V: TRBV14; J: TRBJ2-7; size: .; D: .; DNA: TGTGCCAGCAGCCAAGTCGACTGGGCCTACGAGCAGTACTTC; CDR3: CASSQVDWAYEQYF
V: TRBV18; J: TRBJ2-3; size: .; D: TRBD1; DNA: TGTGCCAGCTCAGCCGGGACAGGGTCAGATACGCAGTATTTT; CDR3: CASSAGTGSDTQYF
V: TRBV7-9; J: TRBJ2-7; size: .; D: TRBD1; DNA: TGTGCCAGCAGCTTGGTTGTAGGACAGGCTTCAAGATTGAACTTC; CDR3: CASSLVVGQASRLNF
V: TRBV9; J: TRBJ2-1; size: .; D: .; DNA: TGTGCCAGCAGCGCGCGAGGGACGGGAGTTCATGAGCAGTTCTTC; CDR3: CASSARGTGVHEQFF
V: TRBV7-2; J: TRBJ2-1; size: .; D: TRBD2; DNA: TGTGCCAGCAGTATCGCTAGCGGGACACTGAGTGAGCAGTTCTTC; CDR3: CASSIASGTLSEQFF
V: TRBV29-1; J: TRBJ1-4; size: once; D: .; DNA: TGCAGCGTTTCGGGAATCGGGGGAAAACTGTTTTTT; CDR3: CSVSGIGGKLFF
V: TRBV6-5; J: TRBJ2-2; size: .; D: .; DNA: TGTGCCAGCAGTTACTTCGGACAGTCGAACACCGGGGAGCTGTTTTTT; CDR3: CASSYFGQSNTGELFF
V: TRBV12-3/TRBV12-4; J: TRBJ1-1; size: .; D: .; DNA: TGTGCCAGCAGTTTATTAGGTACAGGAGAAGCTTTCTTT; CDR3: CASSLLGTGEAFF
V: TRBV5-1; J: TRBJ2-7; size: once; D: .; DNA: TGCGCCAGCAGCTTGGCTGTCGGCTCCTACGAGCAGTACTTC; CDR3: CASSLAVGSYEQYF
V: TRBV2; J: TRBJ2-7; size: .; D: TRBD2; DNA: TGTGCCAGCACGACCGGGAGGTACGAGCAGTACTTC; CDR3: CASTTGRYEQYF
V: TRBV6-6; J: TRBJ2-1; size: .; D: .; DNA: TGTGCCCTCTGGGCAGGGACTCGGGGTGAGCAGTTCTTC; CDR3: CALWAGTRGEQFF
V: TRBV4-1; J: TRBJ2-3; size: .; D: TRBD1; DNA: TGCGCCAGCAGCCCGGGGACAGCTAGCACAGATACGCAGTATTTT; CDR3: CASSPGTASTDTQYF
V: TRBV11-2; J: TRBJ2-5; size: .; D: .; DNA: TGTGCCAGCAGTTCCGCCGGGACAAAAGAGACCCAGTACTTC; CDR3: CASSSAGTKETQYF
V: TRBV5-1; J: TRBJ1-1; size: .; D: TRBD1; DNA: TGCGCCAGCAGCTTTCAGGGGGGAACTGAAGCTTTCTTT; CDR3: CASSFQGGTEAFF
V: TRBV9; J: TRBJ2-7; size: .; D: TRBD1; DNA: TGTGCCAGCAACCCGGGACAGGGGTTCTACGAGCAGTACTTC; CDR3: CASNPGQGFYEQYF
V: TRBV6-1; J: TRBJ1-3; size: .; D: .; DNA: TGTGCCAGCAGTGAAAGGAGCCCAGCAAGCTCTGGAAACACCATATATTTT; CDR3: CASSERSPASSGNTIYF
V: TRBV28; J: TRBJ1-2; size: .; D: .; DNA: TGTGCCAGCAGTTCATCCGACAGAGTATATGGCTACACCTTC; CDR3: CASSSSDRVYGYTF
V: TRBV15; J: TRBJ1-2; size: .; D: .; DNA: TGTGCCACCAGCCAGGGGAACTATGGCTACACCTTC; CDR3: CATSQGNYGYTF
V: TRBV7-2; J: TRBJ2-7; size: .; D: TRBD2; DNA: TGTGCCAGCAGCTTAGTACTAGCGTCTGGATACGAGCAGTACTTC; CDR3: CASSLVLASGYEQYF
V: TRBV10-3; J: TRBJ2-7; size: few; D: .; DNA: TGTGCCATCAGTAAACAGGGGGAGGGCTACGAGCAGTACTTC; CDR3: CAISKQGEGYEQYF
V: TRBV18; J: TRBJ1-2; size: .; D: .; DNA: TGTGCCAGCTCACCACCCTCGATCCAGGGTGATGGCTACACCTTC; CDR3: CASSPPSIQGDGYTF
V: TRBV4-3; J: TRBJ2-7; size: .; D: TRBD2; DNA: TGCGCCAGCAGCCAACCGGGACTAGCGGGACAGCAGTACTTC; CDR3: CASSQPGLAGQQYF
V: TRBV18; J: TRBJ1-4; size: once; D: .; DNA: TGTGCCAGCTCAATAGTTCCTGCAACTAATGAAAAACTGTTTTTT; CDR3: CASSIVPATNEKLFF
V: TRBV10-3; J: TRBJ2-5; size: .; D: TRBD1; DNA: TGTGCCATCAGTGACCCCGGTGGACAGGGGCAAGAGACCCAGTACTTC; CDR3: CAISDPGGQGQETQYF
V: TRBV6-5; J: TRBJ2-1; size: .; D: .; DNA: TGTGCCAGCAGTCCCTACAGGGGCCCGGGGGTTGAGCAGTTCTTC; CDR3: CASSPYRGPGVEQFF
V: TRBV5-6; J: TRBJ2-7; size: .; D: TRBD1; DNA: TGTGCCAGCAGCTTTTGGACAGGGGCGACCCGAACCTACGAGCAGTACTTC; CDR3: CASSFWTGATRTYEQYF
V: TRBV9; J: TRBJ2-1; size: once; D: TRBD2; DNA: TGTGCCAGCAGCGAGGGACTAGTATACAATGAGCAGTTCTTC; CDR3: CASSEGLVYNEQFF
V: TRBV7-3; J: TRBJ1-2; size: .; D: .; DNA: TGTGCCAGCAGCTTCCTCGGTAGCTATGGCTACACCTTC; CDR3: CASSFLGSYGYTF
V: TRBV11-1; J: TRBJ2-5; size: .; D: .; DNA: TGTGCCAGCAAAAGGGGTTGGTACCAAGAGACCCAGTACTTC; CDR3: CASKRGWYQETQYF
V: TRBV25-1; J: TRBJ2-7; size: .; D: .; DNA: TGTGCCAGCAGTAAGACAGCATCCTACGAGCAGTACTTC; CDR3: CASSKTASYEQYF
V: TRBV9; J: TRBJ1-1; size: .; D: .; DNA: TGTGCCAGCAGCGGGGCGATGGTAAGGAACACTGAAGCTTTCTTT; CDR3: CASSGAMVRNTEAFF
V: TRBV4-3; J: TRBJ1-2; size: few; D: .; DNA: TGCGCCAGCAGCCAAGATATGACTCAGGGGAGCTATGGCTACACCTTC; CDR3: CASSQDMTQGSYGYTF
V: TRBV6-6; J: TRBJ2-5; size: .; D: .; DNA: TGTGCCAGCAGTTACGAGTTGCTTATAGAGAGTACCCAGTACTTC; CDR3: CASSYELLIESTQYF
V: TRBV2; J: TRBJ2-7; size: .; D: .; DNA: TGTGCCACCCTGGGGCAGGGGCCCTCCTACGAGCAGTACTTC; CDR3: CATLGQGPSYEQYF
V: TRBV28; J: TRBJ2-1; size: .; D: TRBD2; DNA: TGTGCCAGCAGTGGCCTAGCGGGGTACAATGAGCAGTTCTTC; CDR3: CASSGLAGYNEQFF
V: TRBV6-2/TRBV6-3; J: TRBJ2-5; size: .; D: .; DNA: TGTGCCAGCAGTGCCGGGACTCTTATGGAGACCCAGTACTTC; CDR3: CASSAGTLMETQYF
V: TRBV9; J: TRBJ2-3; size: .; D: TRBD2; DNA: TGTGCCAGCAGCCCCCGGGGGGGCCCTTATGCACATGCTAGCACAGATACGCAGTATTTT; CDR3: CASSPRGGPYAHASTDTQYF
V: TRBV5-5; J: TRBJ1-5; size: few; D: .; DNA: TGTGCCAGCAGCTTGTCAGGGGATAGCAATCAGCCCCAGCATTTT; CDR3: CASSLSGDSNQPQHF
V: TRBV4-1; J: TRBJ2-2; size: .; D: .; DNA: TGCGCCAGCAGCCAGGGATCTTATGGACGGAGAGGGACCGGGGAGCTGTTTTTT; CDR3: CASSQGSYGRRGTGELFF
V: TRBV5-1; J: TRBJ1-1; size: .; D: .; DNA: TGCGCCAGCAGCTTGGCCCCGGGCACTGAAGCTTTCTTT; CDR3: CASSLAPGTEAFF
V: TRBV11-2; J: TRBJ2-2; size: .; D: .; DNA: TGTGCCAGCAGGGTTGTGGGAGGCCCCACCGGGGAGCTGTTTTTT; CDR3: CASRVVGGPTGELFF
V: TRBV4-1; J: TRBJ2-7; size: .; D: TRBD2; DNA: TGCGCCAGCAGCCAAGTCACTAGCGGCGCCTACGAGCAGTACTTC; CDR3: CASSQVTSGAYEQYF
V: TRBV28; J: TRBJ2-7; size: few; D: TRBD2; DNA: TGTGCCAGCAGTACAACGGGACTAGCAGGCGAGCAGTACTTC; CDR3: CASSTTGLAGEQYF
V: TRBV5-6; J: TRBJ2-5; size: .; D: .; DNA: TGTGCCAGCAGCTTGTGGAGGGAAGTCAATCAAGAGACCCAGTACTTC; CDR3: CASSLWREVNQETQYF
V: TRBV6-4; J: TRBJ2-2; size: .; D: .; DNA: TGTGCCAGCAGTTCCCGGGACTCCGGGGAGCTGTTTTTT; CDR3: CASSSRDSGELFF
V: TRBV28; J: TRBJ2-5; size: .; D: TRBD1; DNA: TGTGCCAGCAGTACACCGGGACAGGGGCAGGAGACCCAGTACTTC; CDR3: CASSTPGQGQETQYF
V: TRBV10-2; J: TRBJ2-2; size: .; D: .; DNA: TGCGCCAGCAGTGAGTCATCGGGGGCCGGGGAGCTGTTTTTT; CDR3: CASSESSGAGELFF
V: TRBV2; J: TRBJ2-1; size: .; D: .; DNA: TGTGCCACTTACAAGGGGTTATTAAACAATGAGCAGTTCTTC; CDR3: CATYKGLLNNEQFF
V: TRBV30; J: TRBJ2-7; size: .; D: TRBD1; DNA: TGTGCCTGGGCTACAGGGGATGTGCAGTACTTC; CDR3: CAWATGDVQYF
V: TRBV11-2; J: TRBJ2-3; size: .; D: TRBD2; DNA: TGTGCCAGCAGCCGGACGTTGGCGGGAGGGGTCACAGATACGCAGTATTTT; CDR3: CASSRTLAGGVTDTQYF
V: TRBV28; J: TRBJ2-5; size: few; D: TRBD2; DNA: TGTGCCAGCAGGCCGGGGGGGAGGCAGTTGGAGACCCAGTACTTC; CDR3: CASRPGGRQLETQYF
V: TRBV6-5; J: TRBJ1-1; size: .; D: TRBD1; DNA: TGTGCCAGCAGTTCCCGACAGGGTCTCAACACTGAAGCTTTCTTT; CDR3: CASSSRQGLNTEAFF
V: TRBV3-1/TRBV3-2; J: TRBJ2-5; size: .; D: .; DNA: TGTGCCAGCAGTAAAGAGACCCAGTACTTC; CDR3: CASSKETQYF
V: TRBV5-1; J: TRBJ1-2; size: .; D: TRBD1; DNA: TGCGCCAGCAGCCCCCGGGACAGGTTGAAGAACTATGGCTACACCTTC; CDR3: CASSPRDRLKNYGYTF